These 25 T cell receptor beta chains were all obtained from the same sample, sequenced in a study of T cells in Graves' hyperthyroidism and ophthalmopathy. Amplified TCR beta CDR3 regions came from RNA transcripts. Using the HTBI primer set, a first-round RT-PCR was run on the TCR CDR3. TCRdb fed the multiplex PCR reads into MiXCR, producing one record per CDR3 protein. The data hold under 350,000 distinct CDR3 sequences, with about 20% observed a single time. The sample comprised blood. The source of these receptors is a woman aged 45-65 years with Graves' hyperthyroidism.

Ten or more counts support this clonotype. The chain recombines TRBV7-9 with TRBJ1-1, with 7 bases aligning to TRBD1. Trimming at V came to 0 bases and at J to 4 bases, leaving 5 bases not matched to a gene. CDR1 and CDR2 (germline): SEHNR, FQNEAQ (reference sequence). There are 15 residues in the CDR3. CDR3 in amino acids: CASSLAGGVGTEAFF. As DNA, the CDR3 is TGTGCCAGCAGCTTAGCAGGGGGCGTTGGCACTGAAGCTTTCTTT.

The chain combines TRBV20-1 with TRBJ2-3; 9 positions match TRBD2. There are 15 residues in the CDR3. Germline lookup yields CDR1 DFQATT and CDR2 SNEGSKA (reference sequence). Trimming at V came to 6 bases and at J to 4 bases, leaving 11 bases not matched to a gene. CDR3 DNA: TGCAGTGCCGCGGGCTCGCGGGAGGGCCCAGATACGCAGTATTTT. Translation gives CSAAGSREGPDTQYF.

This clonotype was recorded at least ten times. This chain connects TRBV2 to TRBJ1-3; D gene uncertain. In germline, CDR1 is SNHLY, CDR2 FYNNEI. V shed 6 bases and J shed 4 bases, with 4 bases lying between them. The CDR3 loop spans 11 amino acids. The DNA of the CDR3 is TGTGCCAGCAGAGACGGAAACACCATATATTTT. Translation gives CASRDGNTIYF.

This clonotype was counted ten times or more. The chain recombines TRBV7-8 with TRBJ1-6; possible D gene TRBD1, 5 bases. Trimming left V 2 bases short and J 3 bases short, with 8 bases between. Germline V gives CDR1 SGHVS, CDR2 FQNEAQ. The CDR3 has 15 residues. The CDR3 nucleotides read TGTGCCAGCAGCTTAAGGGGCGACTATAATTCACCCCTCCACTTT. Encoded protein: CASSLRGDYNSPLHF.

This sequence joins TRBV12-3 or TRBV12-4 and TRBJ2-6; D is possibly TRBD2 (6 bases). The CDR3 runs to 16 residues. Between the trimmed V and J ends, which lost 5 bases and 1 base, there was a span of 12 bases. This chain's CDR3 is CASSGGGESGANVLTF. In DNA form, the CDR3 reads TGTGCCAGCAGTGGGGGAGGAGAATCTGGGGCCAACGTCCTGACTTTC.

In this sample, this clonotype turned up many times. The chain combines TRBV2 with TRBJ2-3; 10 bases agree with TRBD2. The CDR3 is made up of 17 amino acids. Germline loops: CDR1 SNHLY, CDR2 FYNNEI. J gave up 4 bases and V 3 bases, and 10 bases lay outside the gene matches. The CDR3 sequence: CASSDPAGGYRSDTQYF. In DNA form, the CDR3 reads TGTGCCAGCAGTGATCCAGCGGGGGGGTATCGGTCAGATACGCAGTATTTT.

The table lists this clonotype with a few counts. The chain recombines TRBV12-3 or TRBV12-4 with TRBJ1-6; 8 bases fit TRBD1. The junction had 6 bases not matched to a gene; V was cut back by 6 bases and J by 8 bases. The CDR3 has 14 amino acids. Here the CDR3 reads CASSTTGVDSPLHF. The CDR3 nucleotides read TGTGCCAGCAGCACGACAGGGGTGGATTCACCCCTCCACTTT.

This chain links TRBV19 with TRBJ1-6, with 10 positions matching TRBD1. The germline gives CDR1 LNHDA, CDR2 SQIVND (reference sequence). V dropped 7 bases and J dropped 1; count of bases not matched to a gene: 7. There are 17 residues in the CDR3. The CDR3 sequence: CASTRTGGLSYNSPLHF. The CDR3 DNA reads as TGTGCCAGTACCCGGACAGGGGGTCTTTCCTATAATTCACCCCTCCACTTT. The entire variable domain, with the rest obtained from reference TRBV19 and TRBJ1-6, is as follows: DGGITQSPKYLFRKEGQNVTLSCEQNLNHDAMYWYRQDPGQGLRLIYYSQIVNDFQKGDIAEGYSVSREKKESFPLTVTSAQKNPTAFYLCASTRTGGLSYNSPLHFGNGTRLTVT.

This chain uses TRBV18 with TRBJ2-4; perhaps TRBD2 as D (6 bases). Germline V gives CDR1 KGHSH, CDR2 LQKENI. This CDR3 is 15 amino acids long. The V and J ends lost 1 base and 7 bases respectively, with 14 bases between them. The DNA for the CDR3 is TGTGCCAGCTCACCACTTATGGGCGGGGCCAACATTCAGTACTTC. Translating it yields CASSPLMGGANIQYF. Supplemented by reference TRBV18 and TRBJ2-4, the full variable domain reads NAGVMQNPRHLVRRRGQEARLRCSPMKGHSHVYWYRQLPEEGLKFMVYLQKENIIDESGMPKERFSAEFPKEGPSILRIQQVVRGDSAAYFCASSPLMGGANIQYFGAGTRLSVL.

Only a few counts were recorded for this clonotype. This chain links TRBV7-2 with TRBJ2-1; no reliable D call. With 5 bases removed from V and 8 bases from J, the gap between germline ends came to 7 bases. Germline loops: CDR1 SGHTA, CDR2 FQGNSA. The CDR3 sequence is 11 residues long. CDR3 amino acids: CASSHEDEQFF. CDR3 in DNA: TGTGCCAGCAGCCACGAGGATGAGCAGTTCTTC.

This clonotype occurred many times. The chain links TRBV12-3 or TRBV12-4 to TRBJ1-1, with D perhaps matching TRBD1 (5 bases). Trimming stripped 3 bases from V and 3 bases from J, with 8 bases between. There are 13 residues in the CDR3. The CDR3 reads CASSLGGHTEAFF. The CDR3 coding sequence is TGTGCCAGCAGTTTGGGGGGTCACACTGAAGCTTTCTTT.

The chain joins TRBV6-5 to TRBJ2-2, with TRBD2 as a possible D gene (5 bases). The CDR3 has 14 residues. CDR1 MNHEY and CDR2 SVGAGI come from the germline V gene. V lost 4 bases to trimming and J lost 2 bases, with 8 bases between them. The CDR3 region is CASSLLDNTGELFF. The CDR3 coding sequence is TGTGCCAGCAGTTTACTAGATAACACCGGGGAGCTGTTTTTT.

CDR3 sequence (DNA): TGTGCCATCAAGACACCGCCAAACACTGAAGCTTTCTTT. It translates to CAIKTPPNTEAFF. The V and J genes are TRBV10-3 and TRBJ1-1; D call uncertain. The CDR3 has 13 residues. Per the germline V gene, CDR1 is ENHRY and CDR2 is SYGVKD. V was cut by 7 bases and J by 2 bases, with 11 bases left in between.

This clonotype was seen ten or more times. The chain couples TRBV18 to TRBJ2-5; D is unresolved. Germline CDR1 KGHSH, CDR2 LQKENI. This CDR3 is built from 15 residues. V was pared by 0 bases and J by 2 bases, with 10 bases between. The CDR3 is CASSPPGRIQETQYF. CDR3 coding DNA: TGTGCCAGCTCACCACCTGGCAGAATACAAGAGACCCAGTACTTC.

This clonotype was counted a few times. The CDR3 loop reads CSVPEGGSSYNEQFF. In nucleotides, the CDR3 is TGCAGCGTACCGGAGGGCGGGAGCTCCTACAATGAGCAGTTCTTC. J is TRBJ2-1 and V is TRBV29-1; 7 bases agree with TRBD2. The CDR3 is made up of 15 amino acids. Germline CDR1 is SQVTM and CDR2 is ANQGSEA. Trimming took 6 bases from V and 0 from J; bases not matched to a gene: 8.

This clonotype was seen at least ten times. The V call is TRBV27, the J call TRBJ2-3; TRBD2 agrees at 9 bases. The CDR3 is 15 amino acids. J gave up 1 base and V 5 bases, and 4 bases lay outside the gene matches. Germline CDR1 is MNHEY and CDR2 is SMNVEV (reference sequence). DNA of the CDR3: TGTGCCAGCAGTCAGATAGCGGGAGGCACAGATACGCAGTATTTT. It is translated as CASSQIAGGTDTQYF.

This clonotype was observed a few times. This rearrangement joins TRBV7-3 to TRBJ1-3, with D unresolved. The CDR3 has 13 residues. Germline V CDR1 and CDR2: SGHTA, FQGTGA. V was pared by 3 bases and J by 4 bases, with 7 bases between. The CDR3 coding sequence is TGTGCCAGCAGCTTGAATGTGGGAAACACCATATATTTT. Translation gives CASSLNVGNTIYF.

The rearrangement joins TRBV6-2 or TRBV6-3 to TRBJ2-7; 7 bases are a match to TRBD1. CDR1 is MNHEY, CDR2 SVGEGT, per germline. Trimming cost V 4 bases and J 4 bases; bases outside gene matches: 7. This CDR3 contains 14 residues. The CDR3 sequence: CASSSRQGRYEQYF. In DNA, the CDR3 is TGTGCCAGCAGTTCCCGACAGGGTAGGTACGAGCAGTACTTC.

The CDR3 spells CSATQRGWGSYNSPLHF. The CDR3 DNA reads TGCAGTGCTACGCAACGCGGATGGGGATCCTATAATTCACCCCTCCACTTT. This chain joins TRBV20-1 and TRBJ1-6; D remains unclear. Germline V CDR1 and CDR2: DFQATT, SNEGSKA (reference sequence). The CDR3 sequence is 17 residues long. V was trimmed by 4 bases and J by 1 base, leaving 17 bases between them.

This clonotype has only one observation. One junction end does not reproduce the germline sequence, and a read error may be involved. CDR3 region: CDSSLWAPGRSPLHF. CDR3 sequence (DNA): TGTGACAGCAGCTTGTGGGCCCCGGGTCGATCACCCCTCCACTTT. The J gene is TRBJ1-6, the V gene TRBV13, with no clear D. The germline V gene encodes CDR1 PRHDT and CDR2 FYEKMQ (reference sequence). The CDR3 is 15 amino acids.

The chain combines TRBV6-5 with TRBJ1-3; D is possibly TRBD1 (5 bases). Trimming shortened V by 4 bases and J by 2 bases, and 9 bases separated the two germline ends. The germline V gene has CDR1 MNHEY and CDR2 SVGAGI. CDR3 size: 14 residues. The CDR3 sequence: CASSSAGAGNTIYF. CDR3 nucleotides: TGTGCCAGCAGTTCGGCGGGGGCTGGAAACACCATATATTTT.

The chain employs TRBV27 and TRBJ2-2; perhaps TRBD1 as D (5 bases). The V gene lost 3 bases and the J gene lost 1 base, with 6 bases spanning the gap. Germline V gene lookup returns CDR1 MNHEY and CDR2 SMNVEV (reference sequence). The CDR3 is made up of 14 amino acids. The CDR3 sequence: CASSFQGNTGELFF. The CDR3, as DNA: TGTGCCAGCAGTTTTCAGGGGAACACCGGGGAGCTGTTTTTT.

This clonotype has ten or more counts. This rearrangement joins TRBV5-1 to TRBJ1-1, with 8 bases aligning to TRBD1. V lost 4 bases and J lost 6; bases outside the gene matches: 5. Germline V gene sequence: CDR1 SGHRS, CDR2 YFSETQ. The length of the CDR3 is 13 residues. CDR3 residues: CASSISTGAEAFF. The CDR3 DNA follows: TGCGCCAGCAGCATCTCGACAGGGGCTGAAGCTTTCTTT.

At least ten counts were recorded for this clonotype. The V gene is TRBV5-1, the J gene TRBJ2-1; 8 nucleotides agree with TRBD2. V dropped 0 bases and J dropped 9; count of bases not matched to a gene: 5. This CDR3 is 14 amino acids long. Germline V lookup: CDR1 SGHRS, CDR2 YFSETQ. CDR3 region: CASSLVSGKGEQFF. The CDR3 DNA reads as TGCGCCAGCAGCTTGGTTAGCGGGAAGGGTGAGCAGTTCTTC.

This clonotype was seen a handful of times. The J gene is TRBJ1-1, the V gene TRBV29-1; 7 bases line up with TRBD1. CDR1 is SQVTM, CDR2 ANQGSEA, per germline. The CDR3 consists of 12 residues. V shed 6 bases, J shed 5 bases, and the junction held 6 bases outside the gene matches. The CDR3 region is CSVGQAETEAFF. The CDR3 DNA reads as TGCAGCGTCGGACAGGCTGAGACTGAAGCTTTCTTT.